Listed below are T cell receptor beta chains from one sample, sequenced in a study of T-cell reconstitution after alpha-beta-depleted transplantation in children. TCRdb re-derived calls from the PCR reads in MiXCR, one entry per CDR3 protein. The profile shows 200,000 or so distinct CDR3 sequences, roughly 6.3% of them singletons. The source material was PBMCs, sampled before TCRalphabeta/CD19-depleted stem cell transplant. The receptors originated from a girl under three years old with combined immunodeficiency, due to receive a stem cell transplant. Each CDR3 is given with its conserved first and last residue. Fields, in order: D gene, clone size, V gene, J gene, CDR3 DNA, CDR3 protein. D genes are given only for firm matches. Size values are once, few and many counts, or a class for expanded clones, and some rows have none.

D: -
size: many
V: TRBV4-1
J: TRBJ2-2
DNA: TGCGCCAGCAGCCAAGTGGCCGACACCGGGGAGCTGTTTTTT
CDR3: CASSQVADTGELFF

D: -
size: many
V: TRBV7-8
J: TRBJ2-7
DNA: TGTGCCAGCAGCTGGGTGTCTGGGGGCTTGGAGCAGTACTTC
CDR3: CASSWVSGGLEQYF

D: TRBD1
size: -
V: TRBV3-1
J: TRBJ1-5
DNA: TGTACCAGCAGTTTAGTAGTCACCACAGGGGGTAGCAATCAGCCCCAGCATTTT
CDR3: CTSSLVVTTGGSNQPQHF

D: TRBD2
size: many
V: TRBV7-9
J: TRBJ2-1
DNA: TGTGCCAGCACCTTAAGCGGGGCGATCTACATTCTGAATGAGCAGTTCTTC
CDR3: CASTLSGAIYILNEQFF

D: -
size: many
V: TRBV4-2
J: TRBJ2-6
DNA: TGTGCCAGCAGTATCCCCAGGGTAGCCAACGTCCTGACTTTC
CDR3: CASSIPRVANVLTF

D: -
size: many
V: TRBV29-1
J: TRBJ2-1
DNA: TGCAGCGTTGCCCCGGGGAGACCCTACAATGAGCAGTTCTTC
CDR3: CSVAPGRPYNEQFF

D: -
size: many
V: TRBV3-1
J: TRBJ2-4
DNA: TGTGCCAGCAGCCAAGATCTTGGCAGAGGGAACATTCAGTACTTC
CDR3: CASSQDLGRGNIQYF

D: -
size: many
V: TRBV29-1
J: TRBJ1-1
DNA: TGCAGCGTTCATGGGGACGCTCATTCTAACACTGAAGCTTTCTTT
CDR3: CSVHGDAHSNTEAFF

D: -
size: many
V: TRBV29-1
J: TRBJ2-1
DNA: TGCAGCAAAAGGTTAGGGGCTTCGCAGTTCTTC
CDR3: CSKRLGASQFF

D: TRBD1
size: many
V: TRBV27
J: TRBJ2-7
DNA: TGTGCCAGCAGTTTAGGAAGGGGGACAGGGATCCACGAGCAGTACTTC
CDR3: CASSLGRGTGIHEQYF

D: TRBD1
size: few
V: TRBV7-9
J: TRBJ2-5
DNA: TGTGCCAGCAGCCCCCGACAGGGGAGGGAGACCCAGTACTTC
CDR3: CASSPRQGRETQYF

D: -
size: many
V: TRBV7-2
J: TRBJ2-5
DNA: TGTGCCAGCATTAAAACAGGGAACCAAGAGACCCAGTACTTC
CDR3: CASIKTGNQETQYF

D: -
size: -
V: TRBV1
J: TRBJ2-3
DNA: TGCGCCAGCAGCGGGGTCACAGATACGCAGTATTTT
CDR3: CASSGVTDTQYF

D: -
size: few
V: TRBV6-1
J: TRBJ1-2
DNA: TGTGCCAGCAGTGAAAAACCCGGCACAGACAGCTATGGCTACACCTTC
CDR3: CASSEKPGTDSYGYTF

D: -
size: many
V: TRBV7-3
J: TRBJ2-1
DNA: TGTGCCAGCAGCTTAACGTTAGCTGCCGAGGGAGGAACTCCTGAGCAGTTCTTC
CDR3: CASSLTLAAEGGTPEQFF

D: TRBD2
size: many
V: TRBV28
J: TRBJ2-6
DNA: TGTGCCAGCAGTCTACCTGGACTAGCGGGAGACTTGGGTTCTATGGGGGCCAACGTCCTGACTTTC
CDR3: CASSLPGLAGDLGSMGANVLTF

D: -
size: few
V: TRBV6-2/TRBV6-3
J: TRBJ1-2
DNA: TGTGCCAGCAGACTCGGACAGTTTGGTGGCTACACCTTC
CDR3: CASRLGQFGGYTF

D: -
size: many
V: TRBV11-3
J: TRBJ2-1
DNA: TGTGCCAGCAGCGCGGGGATTTCCTACAATGAGCAGTTCTTC
CDR3: CASSAGISYNEQFF

D: -
size: many
V: TRBV15
J: TRBJ2-2
DNA: TGTGCCACCAGCAGAGATCTGGCGGACGCGAACACCGGGGAGCTGTTTTTT
CDR3: CATSRDLADANTGELFF

D: -
size: many
V: TRBV20-1
J: TRBJ2-2
DNA: TGCAGTGCTGACAGGACATTCGGGGGTCCCGGGGAGCTGTTTTTT
CDR3: CSADRTFGGPGELFF

D: -
size: few
V: TRBV19
J: TRBJ2-7
DNA: TGTGCCAGTAGTATTACGGGGATTCCCTACGAGCAGTACTTC
CDR3: CASSITGIPYEQYF

D: -
size: many
V: TRBV4-2
J: TRBJ1-5
DNA: TGTGCCAGCAGCCAAGAGTTCGGCTCCGGGCAGCCCCAGCATTTT
CDR3: CASSQEFGSGQPQHF